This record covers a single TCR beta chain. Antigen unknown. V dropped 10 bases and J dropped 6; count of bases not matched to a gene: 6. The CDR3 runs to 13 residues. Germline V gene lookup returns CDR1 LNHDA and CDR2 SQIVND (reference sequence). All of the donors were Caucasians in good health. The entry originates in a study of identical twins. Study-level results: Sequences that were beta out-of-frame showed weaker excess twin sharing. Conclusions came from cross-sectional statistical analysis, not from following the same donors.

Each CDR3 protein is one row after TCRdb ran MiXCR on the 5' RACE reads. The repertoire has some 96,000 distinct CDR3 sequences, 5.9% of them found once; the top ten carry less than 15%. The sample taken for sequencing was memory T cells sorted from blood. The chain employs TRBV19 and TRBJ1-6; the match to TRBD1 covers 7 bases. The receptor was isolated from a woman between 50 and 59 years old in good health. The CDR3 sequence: CATEQGTNSPLHF. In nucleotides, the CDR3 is TGTGCCACCGAACAGGGGACTAATTCACCCCTCCACTTT. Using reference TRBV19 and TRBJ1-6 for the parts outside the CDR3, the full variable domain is DGGITQSPKYLFRKEGQNVTLSCEQNLNHDAMYWYRQDPGQGLRLIYYSQIVNDFQKGDIAEGYSVSREKKESFPLTVTSAQKNPTAFYLCATEQGTNSPLHFGNGTRLTVT.